This TCR beta chain was sequenced during a study of blood T cells in healthy people across ages. Primers used in a second PCR of roughly 6 to 11 cycles were a sample-barcoded 5' primer and a J-beta primer mix. One entry per CDR3 protein results from TCRdb running MiXCR on the 5' RACE reads. Of about a million distinct CDR3 sequences listed, roughly 48% are singletons. Study-level points and caveats: Among long-lived donors, naive CD4+ cells were more numerous and diversity higher than in aged donors.

This clonotype has just one count. Its specificity is not known. The ends lost 6 bases at V and 11 bases at J; junction bases unmatched: 12. CDR3 size: 13 residues. CDR1 and CDR2 (germline): SGHAT, FQNNGV. The gene calls are TRBV11-2 and TRBJ2-5, with 7 bases aligning to TRBD1. Material for sequencing was blood. The source of this sequence is a man aged 25-40 years in good health. The CDR3 is CASRKTGVNEQYF. CDR3 nucleotides: TGTGCCAGCAGGAAAACAGGGGTGAATGAGCAGTACTTC.